Listed here are 23 T cell receptor beta chains from one sample, sequenced in a study of blood T cell repertoires in COVID-19. Generated by immunoSEQ multiplex PCR, the TCRdb table keeps only in-frame clones and is missing some. The sample yields 350,000 to 500,000 clones, about 88% seen once. What was sequenced was PBMCs or T cells enriched from blood (not recorded which). These receptors came from a woman between 18 and 29 years old who had been exposed to COVID-19.

In its sample, this clone was seen once. V usage is TRBV4-1 and J usage is TRBJ1-5; D not certain. This CDR3 contains 16 residues. The V gene lost 0 bases and the J gene lost 7 bases, with 16 bases spanning the gap. The germline CDR1 and CDR2 sequences are MGHRA and YSYEKL. The CDR3 reads CASSQDRLISGQPQHF. Here the CDR3 DNA reads TGCGCCAGCAGCCAAGATAGACTTATAAGCGGACAGCCCCAGCATTTT.

This clone occurred a few times. The chain combines TRBV11-2 with TRBJ1-2; the match to TRBD1 covers 9 bases. Germline CDR1 and CDR2: SGHAT and FQNNGV. Unmatched junction bases numbered 9, after V lost 5 bases and J lost 8 bases. The CDR3 spans 14 residues. The DNA of the CDR3 is TGTGCCAGCAGCCTCCGACGGACAGGGGAGGGCTACACCTTC. This sequence encodes CASSLRRTGEGYTF.

Turning to this clone: Different DNA sequences within this sample yield the same CDR3. The DNA of the CDR3 is TGTGCCAGCAGTTTGGGCGGGGGTTCCTACGAGCAGTACTTC. It specifies CASSLGGGSYEQYF. This chain connects TRBV28 to TRBJ2-7; TRBD2 matches 7 bases. The CDR3 is 14 amino acids. V shed 3 bases, J shed 1 base, and the junction held 3 bases outside the gene matches. Germline V gives CDR1 MDHEN, CDR2 SYDVKM.

The chain uses TRBV28 and TRBJ2-3; 13 bases align to TRBD2. V lost 7 bases and J lost 7; bases outside the gene matches: 8. Germline assignment: CDR1 MDHEN and CDR2 SYDVKM. CDR3 length equals 15 residues. The CDR3 protein is CASTRTSGSGNTQYF. CDR3 nucleotides: TGTGCCAGCACCCGGACTAGCGGGAGTGGAAATACGCAGTATTTT.

The chain joins TRBV5-1 to TRBJ1-2; D perhaps matches TRBD1 (5 bases). There are 14 residues in the CDR3. Germline-derived CDR1 and CDR2 are SGHRS and YFSETQ. Deletions cut 5 bases from V and 8 bases from J, with 19 bases between. CDR3 amino acids: CASSSGGGSLGYTF. Here the CDR3 DNA reads TGCGCCAGCAGTAGCGGGGGTGGATCCTTAGGCTACACCTTC.

This rearrangement joins TRBV2 to TRBJ2-3, with D uncertain. The CDR3 loop spans 10 amino acids. Per the germline V gene, CDR1 is SNHLY and CDR2 is FYNNEI. The V gene lost 7 bases and the J gene lost 4 bases, with 3 bases spanning the gap. CDR3 nucleotides: TGTGCCAGCACGGCAGATACGCAGTATTTT. As protein: CASTADTQYF.

The chain employs TRBV19 and TRBJ2-1; 10 bases map to TRBD2. CDR1 is LNHDA and CDR2 is SQIVND in the germline V gene (reference sequence). J was trimmed by 8 bases and V by 3 bases; bases with no gene match: 16. The CDR3 has 18 residues. The CDR3 sequence is CASSIGPKSGRGVHEQFF. In nucleotides, the CDR3 is TGTGCCAGTAGTATCGGACCCAAGAGCGGGAGGGGAGTTCATGAGCAGTTCTTC.

Only a few counts were recorded for this clone. V and J are TRBV7-6 and TRBJ1-4, with TRBD1 matching 8 bases. Trimming at V came to 1 base and at J to 5 bases, leaving 6 bases not matched to a gene. The germline V gene has CDR1 SGHVS and CDR2 FNYEAQ. The CDR3 contains 16 residues. CDR3 amino acids: CASSLVRGQGNEKLFF. The CDR3 nucleotides read TGTGCCAGCAGCTTAGTTCGTGGACAGGGAAATGAAAAACTGTTTTTT. The full variable domain, completed using reference TRBV7-6 and TRBJ1-4, is GAGVSQSPRYKVTKRGQDVALRCDPISGHVSLYWYRQALGQGPEFLTYFNYEAQQDKSGLPNDRFSAERPEGSISTLTIQRTEQRDSAMYRCASSLVRGQGNEKLFFGSGTQLSVL.

The J gene is TRBJ2-1, the V gene TRBV9; TRBD2 matches 10 bases. The CDR3 is made up of 16 amino acids. V lost 0 bases, J lost 4 bases, and 4 bases stayed unmatched. Germline CDR1 is SGDLS and CDR2 is YYNGEE. The CDR3 DNA sequence: TGTGCCAGCAGCGTAGGACCTAGCGGGGGTTACAATGAGCAGTTCTTC. This translates into CASSVGPSGGYNEQFF.

The chain joins TRBV29-1 to TRBJ2-2; tentative D call: TRBD1 (6 bases). Germline V gene lookup returns CDR1 SQVTM and CDR2 ANQGSEA. CDR3 size: 12 residues. Trimming removed 3 bases from V and 9 bases from J, with 11 bases in between. CDR3 sequence reads: CSVDPGDRELFF. For the CDR3, the DNA is TGCAGCGTTGATCCAGGGGACCGGGAGCTGTTTTTT.

The chain uses TRBV28 and TRBJ2-1; 8 nucleotides agree with TRBD2. The CDR3 length is 19 residues. Losses at the gene ends were 1 base for V and 0 bases for J; bases not matched to a gene: 11. Germline loops: CDR1 MDHEN, CDR2 SYDVKM. CDR3 amino acids: CASSLSTSGGESSYNEQFF. For the CDR3, the DNA is TGTGCCAGCAGTTTATCAACTAGCGGAGGCGAAAGCTCCTACAATGAGCAGTTCTTC.

The chain carries TRBV7-9 and TRBJ1-2, with 9 bases lining up with TRBD1. Germline CDR1 SEHNR, CDR2 FQNEAQ (reference sequence). V gave up 5 bases and J gave up 5 bases; unmatched junction bases: 6. The CDR3 is 14 residues long. The CDR3 DNA reads as TGTGCCAGCAGCCCCTCGACAGGGGGGTATGGCTACACCTTC. Its protein product is CASSPSTGGYGYTF.

The chain has TRBV4-2 and TRBJ2-7; D is uncertain. This CDR3 has 13 amino acids. Trimming took off 3 bases at V and 5 bases at J, with 11 bases between the two ends. Germline lookup yields CDR1 LGHNA and CDR2 YNFKEQ. DNA for the CDR3: TGTGCCAGCAGCCAGGGCTATGGCGACGAGCAGTACTTC. As protein: CASSQGYGDEQYF.

The chain joins TRBV4-3 to TRBJ2-7, with 7 bases aligning to TRBD2. The CDR3 contains 17 residues. With 0 bases clipped from V and 4 bases from J, the junction kept 12 bases outside the gene matches. Germline CDR1 is LGHNA and CDR2 is YSLEER. The CDR3 protein is CASSQEVGGRALYEQYF. The CDR3 bases are TGCGCCAGCAGCCAAGAGGTTGGAGGGAGGGCCCTTTACGAGCAGTACTTC.

This clone came up once. The chain links TRBV18 to TRBJ1-1; maybe TRBD1 (5 bases). The V end lost 6 bases, the J end lost 4 bases, and 18 bases lay between the germline ends. Germline lookup yields CDR1 KGHSH and CDR2 LQKENI. The CDR3 is 15 amino acids. The CDR3 DNA follows: TGTGCCAGCTCCGGGTTAGAAACAGGCGGCACTGAAGCTTTCTTT. This translates into CASSGLETGGTEAFF.

The chain has TRBV5-1 and TRBJ2-5; 9 nucleotides match TRBD1. Germline loops: CDR1 SGHRS, CDR2 YFSETQ. The CDR3 consists of 14 residues. V lost 2 bases to trimming and J lost 5 bases; unmatched junction nucleotides: 4. The chain's CDR3 is CASSFKTGGETQYF. The CDR3 DNA reads TGCGCCAGCAGCTTTAAGACAGGGGGGGAGACCCAGTACTTC.

This rearrangement joins TRBV5-4 to TRBJ2-7; 7 bases align to TRBD1. The CDR3 extends over 13 amino acids. Germline values: CDR1 SGHNT, CDR2 YYREEE (reference sequence). V was clipped by 5 bases and J by 6 bases; unmatched bases: 8. The DNA for the CDR3 is TGTGCCAGCAGTTCCTTACAGGGGAGCGAGCAGTACTTC. This translates into CASSSLQGSEQYF.

The chain is built from TRBV18 and TRBJ2-7, with 7 nucleotides matching TRBD2. Germline V gene data show CDR1 as KGHSH and CDR2 as LQKENI. With V trimmed by 3 bases and J by 0 bases, 5 bases remained unmatched. This CDR3 is 15 amino acids long. CDR3 sequence reads: CASSPPGGSSYEQYF. As DNA, the CDR3 is TGTGCCAGCTCACCCCCGGGGGGAAGCTCCTACGAGCAGTACTTC.

This clone showed up just a few times. The DNA for the CDR3 is TGTGCCACCAGCAGGGAGATTGGGACCCAGTACTTC. Its protein is CATSREIGTQYF. The genes are TRBV15 and TRBJ2-5, with no clear D. The CDR3 spans 12 residues. V was clipped by 3 bases and J by 7 bases, with 9 bases between them. Germline assignment: CDR1 LNHNV and CDR2 YYDKDF (reference sequence).

The rearrangement links TRBV6-5 to TRBJ1-2, with D possibly being TRBD1 (5 bases). The germline V and J ends were trimmed by 5 bases and 4 bases, with 11 bases remaining between them. The CDR3 spans 13 residues. Germline-derived CDR1 and CDR2 are MNHEY and SVGAGI. In DNA form, the CDR3 reads TGTGCCAGCAGTATGACAGAGCTCTATGGCTACACCTTC. This translates into CASSMTELYGYTF.

V gene TRBV6-5 combines with J gene TRBJ2-1; D is uncertain. The CDR3 contains 15 residues. Germline CDR1 is MNHEY and CDR2 is SVGAGI. Trimming took 6 bases from V and 3 from J, leaving 15 bases between them. The CDR3 nucleotides read TGTGCCAGCAGACTGACTCGGCTTAACTACAATGAGCAGTTCTTC. It encodes CASRLTRLNYNEQFF.

The chain is built from TRBV15 and TRBJ1-5, with no clear D. The CDR3 covers 14 residues. Germline V lookup: CDR1 LNHNV, CDR2 YYDKDF (reference sequence). V shed 1 base and J shed 2 bases, with 6 bases lying between them. The CDR3 nucleotides are TGTGCCACCAGCAGAGGCATAGGCAATCAGCCCCAGCATTTT. Encoded protein: CATSRGIGNQPQHF. The complete variable domain, with remaining parts taken from reference TRBV15 and TRBJ1-5, reads DAMVIQNPRYQVTQFGKPVTLSCSQTLNHNVMYWYQQKSSQAPKLLFHYYDKDFNNEADTPDNFQSRRPNTSFCFLDIRSPGLGDTAMYLCATSRGIGNQPQHFGDGTRLSIL.

The chain employs TRBV28 and TRBJ2-7, with D possibly being TRBD2 (6 bases). Germline loops: CDR1 MDHEN, CDR2 SYDVKM. V was cut by 7 bases and J by 0 bases, with 10 bases left in between. The CDR3 runs 13 residues. The CDR3: CASNPGSSYEQYF. CDR3 sequence (DNA): TGTGCCAGCAATCCCGGGAGCTCCTACGAGCAGTACTTC.